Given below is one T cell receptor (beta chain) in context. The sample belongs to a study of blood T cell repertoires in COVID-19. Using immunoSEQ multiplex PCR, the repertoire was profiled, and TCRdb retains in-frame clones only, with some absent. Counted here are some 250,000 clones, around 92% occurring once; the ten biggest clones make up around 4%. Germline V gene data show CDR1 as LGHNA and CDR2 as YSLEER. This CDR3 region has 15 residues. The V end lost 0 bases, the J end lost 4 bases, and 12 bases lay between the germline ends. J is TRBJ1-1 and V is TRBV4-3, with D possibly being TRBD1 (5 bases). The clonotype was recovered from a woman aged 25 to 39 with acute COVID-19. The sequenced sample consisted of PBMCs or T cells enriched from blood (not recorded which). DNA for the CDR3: TGCGCCAGCAGCCAAGACTCAGGAAGGGGCACTGAAGCTTTCTTT. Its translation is CASSQDSGRGTEAFF.